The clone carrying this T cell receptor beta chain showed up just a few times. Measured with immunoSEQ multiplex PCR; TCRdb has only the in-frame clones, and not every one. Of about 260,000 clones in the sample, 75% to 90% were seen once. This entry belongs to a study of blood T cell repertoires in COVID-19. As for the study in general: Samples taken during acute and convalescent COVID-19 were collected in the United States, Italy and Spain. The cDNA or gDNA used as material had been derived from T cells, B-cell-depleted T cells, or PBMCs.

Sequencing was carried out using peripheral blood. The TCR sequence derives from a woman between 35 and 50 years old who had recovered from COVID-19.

CDR3 loop: CASSHGLRETQYF. CDR3 DNA: TGTGCCAGCAGCCACGGACTTCGCGAGACCCAGTACTTC. The chain is built from TRBV3-1 (or the pseudogene TRBV3-2) and TRBJ2-5, with D possibly TRBD2 on 5 matching bases. Germline V gene lookup returns CDR1 LGHDT and CDR2 YNNKEL (reference sequence). The CDR3 runs 13 residues. The V gene lost 3 bases and the J gene lost 5 bases, with 10 bases spanning the gap.